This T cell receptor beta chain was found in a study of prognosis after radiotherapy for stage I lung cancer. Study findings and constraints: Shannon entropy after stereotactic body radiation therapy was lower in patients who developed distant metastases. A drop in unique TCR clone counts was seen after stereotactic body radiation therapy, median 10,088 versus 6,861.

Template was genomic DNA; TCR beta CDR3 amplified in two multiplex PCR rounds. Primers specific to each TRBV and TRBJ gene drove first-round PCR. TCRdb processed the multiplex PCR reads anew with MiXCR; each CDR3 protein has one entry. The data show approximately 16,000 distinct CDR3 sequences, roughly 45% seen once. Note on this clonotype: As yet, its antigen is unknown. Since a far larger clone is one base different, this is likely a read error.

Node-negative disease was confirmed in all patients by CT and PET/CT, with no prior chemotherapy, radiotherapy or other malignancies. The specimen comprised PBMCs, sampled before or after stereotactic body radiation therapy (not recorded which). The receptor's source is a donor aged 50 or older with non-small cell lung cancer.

In DNA form, the CDR3 reads TGTGCCAGCATAAGGGGACAGGGAGGCAATGAGCAGTTCTTC. It codes for CASIRGQGGNEQFF. The rearrangement joins TRBV6-2 or TRBV6-3 to TRBJ2-1; 9 bases fit TRBD1. J gave up 6 bases and V 7 bases, and 7 bases lay outside the gene matches. The CDR3 spans 14 residues. Germline V gene data show CDR1 as MNHEY and CDR2 as SVGEGT.